Following are 3 T cell receptor beta chains from one sample sequenced in a study of blood T cell repertoires in COVID-19. Data came from immunoSEQ multiplex PCR; TCRdb stores just in-frame clones and leaves some out. The sample holds approximately 270,000 clones, about 90% seen once. The sequencing input was peripheral blood. The receptors were sampled from a man between 18 and 29 years old with active or convalescent COVID-19.

The rearrangement joins TRBV7-9 to TRBJ2-7, with 7 bases lining up with TRBD1. From germline, CDR1 is SEHNR and CDR2 FQNEAQ (reference sequence). After removal of 5 bases from V and 4 bases from J, the junction contained 8 bases not matched to a gene. The CDR3 length is 14 residues. The CDR3 DNA is TGTGCCAGCAGCCATCGGGACAGCCTATACGAGCAGTACTTC. The encoded protein is CASSHRDSLYEQYF.

The chain carries TRBV7-9 and TRBJ2-3; D unclear. Trimming left V 1 base short and J 2 bases short, with 13 bases between. Germline assignment: CDR1 SEHNR and CDR2 FQNEAQ (reference sequence). The CDR3 extends over 16 amino acids. CDR3 loop: CASSLVPGSHTDTQYF. CDR3 coding DNA: TGTGCCAGCAGCTTAGTCCCCGGGTCTCACACAGATACGCAGTATTTT.

V is TRBV4-3 and J is TRBJ2-7; TRBD1 might be the D (6 bases). Deletions cut 4 bases from V and 2 bases from J, with 15 bases between. The length of the CDR3 is 15 residues. Germline CDR1 reads LGHNA; CDR2 reads YSLEER. In nucleotides, the CDR3 is TGCGCCAGCAGCCGAATCAGGGGTTGGGCCTACGAGCAGTACTTC. The encoded protein is CASSRIRGWAYEQYF.